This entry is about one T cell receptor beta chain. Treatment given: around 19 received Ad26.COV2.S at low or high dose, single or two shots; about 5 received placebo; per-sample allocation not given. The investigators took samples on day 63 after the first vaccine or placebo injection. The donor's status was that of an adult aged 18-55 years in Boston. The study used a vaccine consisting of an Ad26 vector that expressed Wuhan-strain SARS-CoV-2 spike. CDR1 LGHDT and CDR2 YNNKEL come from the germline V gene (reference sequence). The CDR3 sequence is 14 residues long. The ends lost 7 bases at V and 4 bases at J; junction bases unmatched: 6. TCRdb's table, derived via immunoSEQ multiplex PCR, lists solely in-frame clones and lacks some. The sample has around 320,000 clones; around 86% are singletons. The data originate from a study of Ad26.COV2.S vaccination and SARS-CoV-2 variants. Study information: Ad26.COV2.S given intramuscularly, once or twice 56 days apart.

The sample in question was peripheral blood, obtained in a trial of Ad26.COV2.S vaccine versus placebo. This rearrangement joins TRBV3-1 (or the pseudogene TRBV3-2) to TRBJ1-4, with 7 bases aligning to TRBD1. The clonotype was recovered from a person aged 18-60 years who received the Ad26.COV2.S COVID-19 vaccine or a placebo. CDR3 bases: TGTGCCAGCAACCGACAGGGCCTTAATGAAAAACTGTTTTTT. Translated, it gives CASNRQGLNEKLFF.